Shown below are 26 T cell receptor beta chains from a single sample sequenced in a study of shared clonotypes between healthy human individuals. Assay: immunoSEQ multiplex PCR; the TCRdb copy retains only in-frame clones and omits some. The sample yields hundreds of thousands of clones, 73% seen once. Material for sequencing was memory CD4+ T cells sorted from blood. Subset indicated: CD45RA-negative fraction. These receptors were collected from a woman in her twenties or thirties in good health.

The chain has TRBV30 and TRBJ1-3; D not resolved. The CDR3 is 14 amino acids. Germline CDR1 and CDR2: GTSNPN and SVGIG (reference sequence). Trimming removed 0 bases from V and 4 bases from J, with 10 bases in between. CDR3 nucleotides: TGTGCCTGGAGTGTACTAAACTCCGGAAACACCATATATTTT. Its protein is CAWSVLNSGNTIYF.

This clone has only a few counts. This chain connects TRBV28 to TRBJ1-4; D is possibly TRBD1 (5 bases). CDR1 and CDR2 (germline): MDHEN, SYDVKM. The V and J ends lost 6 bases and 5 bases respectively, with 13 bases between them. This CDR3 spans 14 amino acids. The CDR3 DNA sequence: TGTGCCAGCAGCTCACAGGACTGGAATGAAAAACTGTTTTTT. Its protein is CASSSQDWNEKLFF.

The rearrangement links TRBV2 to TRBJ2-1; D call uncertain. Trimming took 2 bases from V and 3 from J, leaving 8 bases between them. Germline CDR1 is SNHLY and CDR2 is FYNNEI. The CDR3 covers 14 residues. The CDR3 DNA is TGTGCCAGCAGTGAAATCGTGGGCTACAATGAGCAGTTCTTC. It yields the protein CASSEIVGYNEQFF.

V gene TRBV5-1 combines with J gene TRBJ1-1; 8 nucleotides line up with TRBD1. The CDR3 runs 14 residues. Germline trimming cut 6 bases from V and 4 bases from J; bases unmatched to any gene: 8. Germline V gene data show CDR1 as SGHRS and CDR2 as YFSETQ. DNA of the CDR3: TGCGCCAGCATTCCCGACAGGGGTGGCACTGAAGCTTTCTTT. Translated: CASIPDRGGTEAFF.

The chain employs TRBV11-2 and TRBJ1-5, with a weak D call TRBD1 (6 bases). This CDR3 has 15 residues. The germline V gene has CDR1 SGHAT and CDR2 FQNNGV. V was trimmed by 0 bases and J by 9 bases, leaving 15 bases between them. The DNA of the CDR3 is TGTGCCAGCAGCTTAGATTGGGAACAGGGCCTGCCCCAGCATTTT. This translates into CASSLDWEQGLPQHF.

This CDR3 reads CASSLFGRASYEQYF. The CDR3 coding sequence is TGTGCCAGCAGTTTATTCGGCAGGGCGTCTTACGAGCAGTACTTC. V usage is TRBV28 and J usage is TRBJ2-7; D perhaps matches TRBD1 (5 bases). With 1 base removed from V and 4 bases from J, the gap between germline ends came to 14 bases. This CDR3 is 15 amino acids long. Looked up from germline, CDR1 is MDHEN and CDR2 is SYDVKM.

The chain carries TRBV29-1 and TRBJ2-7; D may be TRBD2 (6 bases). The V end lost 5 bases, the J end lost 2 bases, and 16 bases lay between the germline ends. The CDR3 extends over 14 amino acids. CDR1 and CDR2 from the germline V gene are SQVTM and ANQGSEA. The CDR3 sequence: CSVRTGRGPYEQYF. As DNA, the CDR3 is TGCAGCGTTCGGACCGGGAGAGGCCCCTACGAGCAGTACTTC.

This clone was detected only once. This chain's CDR3 is CASSLVPRGAGANVLTF. The CDR3 nucleotides read TGTGCCAGCAGCTTAGTCCCCAGGGGGGCTGGGGCCAACGTCCTGACTTTC. The chain is built from TRBV7-8 and TRBJ2-6; weak D call: TRBD1 (7 bases). The V gene lost 1 base and the J gene lost 2 bases, with 12 bases spanning the gap. This CDR3 comprises 17 residues. Germline V gene sequence: CDR1 SGHVS, CDR2 FQNEAQ.

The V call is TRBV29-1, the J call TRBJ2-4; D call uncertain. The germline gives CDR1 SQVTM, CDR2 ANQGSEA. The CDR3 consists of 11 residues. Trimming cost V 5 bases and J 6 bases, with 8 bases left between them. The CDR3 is CSVSDRNIQYF. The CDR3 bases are TGCAGCGTTTCAGACCGAAACATTCAGTACTTC.

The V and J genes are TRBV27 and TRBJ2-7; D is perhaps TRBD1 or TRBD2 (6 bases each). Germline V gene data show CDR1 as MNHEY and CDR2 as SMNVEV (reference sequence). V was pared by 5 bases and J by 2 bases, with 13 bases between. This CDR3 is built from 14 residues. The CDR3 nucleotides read TGTGCCAGCAGTGCTTCGGGGGCCCCCTACGAGCAGTACTTC. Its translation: CASSASGAPYEQYF.

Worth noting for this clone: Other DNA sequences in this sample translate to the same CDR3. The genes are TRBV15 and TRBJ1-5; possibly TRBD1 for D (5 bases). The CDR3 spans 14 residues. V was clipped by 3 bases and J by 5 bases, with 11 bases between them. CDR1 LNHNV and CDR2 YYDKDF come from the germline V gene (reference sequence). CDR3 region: CATSRGQGDQPQHF. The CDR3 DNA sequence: TGTGCCACCAGCAGGGGGCAGGGCGATCAGCCCCAGCATTTT.

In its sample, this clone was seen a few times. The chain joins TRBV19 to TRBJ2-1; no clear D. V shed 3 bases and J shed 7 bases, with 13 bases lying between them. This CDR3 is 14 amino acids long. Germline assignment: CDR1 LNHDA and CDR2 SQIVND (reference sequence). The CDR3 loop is CASSMEQFSNEQFF. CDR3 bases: TGTGCCAGTAGTATGGAACAGTTTTCTAATGAGCAGTTCTTC.

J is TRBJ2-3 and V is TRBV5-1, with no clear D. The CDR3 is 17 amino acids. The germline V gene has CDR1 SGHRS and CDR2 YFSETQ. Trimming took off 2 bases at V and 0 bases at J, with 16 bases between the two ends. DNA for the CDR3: TGCGCCAGCAGCTTCCCGACCACAGACCATAGCACAGATACGCAGTATTTT. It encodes CASSFPTTDHSTDTQYF.

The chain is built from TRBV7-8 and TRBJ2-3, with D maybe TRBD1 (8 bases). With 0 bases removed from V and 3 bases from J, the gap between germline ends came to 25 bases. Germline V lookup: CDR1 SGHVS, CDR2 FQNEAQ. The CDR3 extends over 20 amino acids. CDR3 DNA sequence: TGTGCCAGCAGCTTAGCGGTCAGACAGGGGCGGCGGGAGAAGACAGATACGCAGTATTTT. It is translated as CASSLAVRQGRREKTDTQYF.

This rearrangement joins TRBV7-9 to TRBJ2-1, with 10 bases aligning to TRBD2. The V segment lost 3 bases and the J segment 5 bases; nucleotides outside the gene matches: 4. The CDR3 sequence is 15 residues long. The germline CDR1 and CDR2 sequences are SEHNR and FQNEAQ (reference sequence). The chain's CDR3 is CASSFGTSENNEQFF. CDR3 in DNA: TGTGCCAGCAGCTTCGGGACTAGCGAGAACAATGAGCAGTTCTTC.

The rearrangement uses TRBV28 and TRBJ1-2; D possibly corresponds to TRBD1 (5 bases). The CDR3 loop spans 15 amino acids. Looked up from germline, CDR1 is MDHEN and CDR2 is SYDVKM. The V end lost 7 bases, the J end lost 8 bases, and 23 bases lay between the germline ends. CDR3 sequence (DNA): TGTGCCAGCAACACCCCGGGACTCTTAATAGGAGGCTACACCTTC. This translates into CASNTPGLLIGGYTF.

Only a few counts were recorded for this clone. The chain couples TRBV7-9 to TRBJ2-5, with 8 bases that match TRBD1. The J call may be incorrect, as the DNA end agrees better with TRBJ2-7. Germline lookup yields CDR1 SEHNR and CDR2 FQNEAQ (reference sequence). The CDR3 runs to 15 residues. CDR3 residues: CASSTRQGPPYEQYF. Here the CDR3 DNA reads TGTGCCAGCAGCACACGACAGGGGCCGCCCTACGAGCAGTACTTC.

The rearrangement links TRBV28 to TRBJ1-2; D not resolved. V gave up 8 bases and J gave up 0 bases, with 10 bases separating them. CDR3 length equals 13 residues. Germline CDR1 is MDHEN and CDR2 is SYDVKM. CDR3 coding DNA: TGTGCCAGCTCCCCATCGGCTAACTATGGCTACACCTTC. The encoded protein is CASSPSANYGYTF.

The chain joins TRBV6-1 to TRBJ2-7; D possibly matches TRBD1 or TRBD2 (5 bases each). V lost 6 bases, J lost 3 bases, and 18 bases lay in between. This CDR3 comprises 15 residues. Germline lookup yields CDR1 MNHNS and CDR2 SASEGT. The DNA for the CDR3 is TGTGCCAGCAGCGACAAGACCGGGACGTACTACGAGCAGTACTTC. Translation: CASSDKTGTYYEQYF.

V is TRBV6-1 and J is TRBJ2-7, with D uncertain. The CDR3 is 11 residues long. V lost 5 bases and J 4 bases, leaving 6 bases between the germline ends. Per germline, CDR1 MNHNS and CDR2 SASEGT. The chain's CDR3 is CASSRAYEQYF. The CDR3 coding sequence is TGTGCCAGCAGTCGGGCGTACGAGCAGTACTTC.

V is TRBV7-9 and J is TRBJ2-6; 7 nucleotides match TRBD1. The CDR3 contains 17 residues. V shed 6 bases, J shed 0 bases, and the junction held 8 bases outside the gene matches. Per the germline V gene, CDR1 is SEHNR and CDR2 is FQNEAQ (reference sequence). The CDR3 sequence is CASSTGTVSSGANVLTF. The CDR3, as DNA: TGTGCCAGCAGTACCGGGACAGTGAGCTCTGGGGCCAACGTCCTGACTTTC. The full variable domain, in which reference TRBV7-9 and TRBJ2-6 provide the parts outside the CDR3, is DTGVSQNPRHKITKRGQNVTFRCDPISEHNRLYWYRQTLGQGPEFLTYFQNEAQLEKSRLLSDRFSAERPKGSFSTLEIQRTEQGDSAMYLCASSTGTVSSGANVLTFGAGSRLTVL.

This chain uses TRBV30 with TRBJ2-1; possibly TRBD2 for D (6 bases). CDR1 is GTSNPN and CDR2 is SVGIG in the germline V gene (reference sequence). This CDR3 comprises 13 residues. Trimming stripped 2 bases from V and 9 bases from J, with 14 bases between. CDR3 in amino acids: CAWSRRGLVEQFF. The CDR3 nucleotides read TGTGCCTGGAGTCGGCGGGGTCTTGTTGAGCAGTTCTTC.

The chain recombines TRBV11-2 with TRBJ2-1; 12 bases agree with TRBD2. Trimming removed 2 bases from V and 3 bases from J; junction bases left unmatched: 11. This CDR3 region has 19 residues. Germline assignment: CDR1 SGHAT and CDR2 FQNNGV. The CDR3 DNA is TGTGCCAGCAGCTTAAATTCGCTAGCGGGAGGGGTCCTCTACAATGAGCAGTTCTTC. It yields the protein CASSLNSLAGGVLYNEQFF.

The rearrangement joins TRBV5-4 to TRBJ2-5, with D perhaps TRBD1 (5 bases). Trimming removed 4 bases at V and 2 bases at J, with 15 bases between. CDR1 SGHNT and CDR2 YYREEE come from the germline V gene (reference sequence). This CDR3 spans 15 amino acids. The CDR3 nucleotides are TGTGCCAGCAGCCAGGGTGCTGTGGATCAAGAGACCCAGTACTTC. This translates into CASSQGAVDQETQYF.

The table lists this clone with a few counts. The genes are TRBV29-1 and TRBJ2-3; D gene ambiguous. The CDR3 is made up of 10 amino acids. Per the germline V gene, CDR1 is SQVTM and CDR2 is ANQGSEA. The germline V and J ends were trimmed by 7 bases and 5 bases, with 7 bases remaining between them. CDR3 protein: CSASRDTQYF. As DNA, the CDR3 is TGCAGCGCAAGTCGAGATACGCAGTATTTT.

The CDR3 reads CASSLQGDSEAFF. For the CDR3, the DNA is TGTGCCAGCAGCTTGCAGGGAGATTCTGAAGCTTTCTTT. The rearrangement links TRBV11-3 to TRBJ1-1; tentative D call: TRBD1 (5 bases). The ends were cut back, 3 bases at V and 6 bases at J, with 11 bases in the middle. Looked up from germline, CDR1 is SGHNT and CDR2 is YENEEA. CDR3 length: 13 amino acids.